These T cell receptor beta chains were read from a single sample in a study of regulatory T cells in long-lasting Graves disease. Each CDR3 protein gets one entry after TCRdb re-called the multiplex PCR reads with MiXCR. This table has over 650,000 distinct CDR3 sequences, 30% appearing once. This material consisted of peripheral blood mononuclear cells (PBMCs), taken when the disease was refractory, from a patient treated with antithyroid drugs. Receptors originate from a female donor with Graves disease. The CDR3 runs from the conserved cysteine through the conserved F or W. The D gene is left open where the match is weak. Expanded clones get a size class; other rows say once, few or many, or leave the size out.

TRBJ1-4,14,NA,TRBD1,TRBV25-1,TGTGCCAGCAGGGGAAGACAGGGACTCGAAAAACTGTTTTTT,CASRGRQGLEKLFF
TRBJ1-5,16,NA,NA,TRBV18,TGTGCCAGCTCACCGTACCCGGACTCCTTTGGTTTTTCCCAGCATTTT,CASSPYPDSFGFSQHF
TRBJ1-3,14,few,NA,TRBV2,TGTGCCAGCAGTGAACGTTTCGTTGGAAACACCATATATTTT,CASSERFVGNTIYF
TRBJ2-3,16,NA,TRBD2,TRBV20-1,TGCAGTGCTAGAGATCCTCTAGCGGGAGGGCCAGATACGCAGTATTTT,CSARDPLAGGPDTQYF
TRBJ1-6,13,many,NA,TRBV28,TGTGCCAGCACGCCAGCTGGTAATTCACCCCTCCACTTT,CASTPAGNSPLHF
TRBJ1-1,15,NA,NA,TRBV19,TGTGCCAGTAGTATGGGGATGGTGATTAACACTGGAGCTTTCTTT,CASSMGMVINTGAFF
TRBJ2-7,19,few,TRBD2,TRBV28,TGTGCCAGCAGTTTTTCCGCACGGACTAGCGGGCGGTTCTCCTACGAGCAGTACTTC,CASSFSARTSGRFSYEQYF
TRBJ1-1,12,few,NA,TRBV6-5,TGTGCCGGCAGTTACGGCGGCGCTGGAGCTTTCTTT,CAGSYGGAGAFF
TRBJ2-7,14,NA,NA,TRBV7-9,TGTGCCAGCAGCCATCGGGAAAGGACCTACGAGCAGTACTTC,CASSHRERTYEQYF
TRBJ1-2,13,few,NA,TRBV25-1,TGTGCCAGCAGTGAAGGTTCCGTTGTGGGCTACACCTTC,CASSEGSVVGYTF
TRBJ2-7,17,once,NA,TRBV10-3,TGTGCCATCAGTGAGTCGTGCGAGCGGGCGTCAGGGGGGGAGCAGTACTTC,CAISESCERASGGEQYF
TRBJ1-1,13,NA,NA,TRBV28,TGTGCCAGCAGTTTATTGCTAGGGTCTGAAGCTTTCTTT,CASSLLLGSEAFF
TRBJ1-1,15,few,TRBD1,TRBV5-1,TGCGCCAGCAGTTCGCCGGGACAGGCTAACACTGAAGCTTTCTTT,CASSSPGQANTEAFF
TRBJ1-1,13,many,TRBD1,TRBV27,TGTGCCAGCAGTGCAGGGGGCAACACTGAAGCTTTCTTT,CASSAGGNTEAFF
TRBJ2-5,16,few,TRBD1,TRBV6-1,TGTGCCAGCACCCCTACGGGCAGGGGGCGCCGGGAGACCCAGTACTTC,CASTPTGRGRRETQYF
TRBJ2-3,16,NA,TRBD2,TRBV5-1,TGCGCCAGCAGCTTCGTCCCGGGAGGGGACACAGATACGCAGTATTTT,CASSFVPGGDTDTQYF
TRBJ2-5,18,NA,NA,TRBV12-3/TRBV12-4,TGTGCCAGCAGTTTAGCGGGCCGCGGGTCGTCGGGATCAGAGACCCAGTACTTC,CASSLAGRGSSGSETQYF
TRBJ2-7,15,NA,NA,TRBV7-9,TGTGCCAGCAGCCGTGAGGGTGGCGGACCCTACGAGCAGTACTTC,CASSREGGGPYEQYF
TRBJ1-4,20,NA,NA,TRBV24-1,TGTGCCACCAGTGACCCCACGGACAGATTCGGCTCCGAAAGAGGTGAAAAACTGTTTTTT,CATSDPTDRFGSERGEKLFF
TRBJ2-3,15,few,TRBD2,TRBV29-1,TGCAGCGTTGAAACTAGCGGGAGGAGGATAGATACGCAGTATTTT,CSVETSGRRIDTQYF
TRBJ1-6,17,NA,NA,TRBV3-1,TGTGCCAGCAGGCCGCAACAGGGTATATCCTATAATTCACCCCTCCACTTT,CASRPQQGISYNSPLHF
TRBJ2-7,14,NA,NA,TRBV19,TGTGCCAGTAGTGTCAAAACCGGGTCCTACGAGCAGTACTTC,CASSVKTGSYEQYF
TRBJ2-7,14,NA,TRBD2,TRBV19,TGTGCCAGTAGTATTAGCGGGAGTTTCTACGAGCAGTACTTC,CASSISGSFYEQYF
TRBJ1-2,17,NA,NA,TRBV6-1,TGTGCCAGCAGTGAAAAGGATGGGGGACCTCCCTACTATGGCTACACCTTC,CASSEKDGGPPYYGYTF
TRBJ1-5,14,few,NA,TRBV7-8,TGTGCCAGCAGTACGGGGACATTCAATCAGCCCCAGCATTTT,CASSTGTFNQPQHF
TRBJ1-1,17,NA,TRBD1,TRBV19,TGTGCCAGTAGTATTCTAGGGGCAGGGGGTATGGACACTGAAGCTTTCTTT,CASSILGAGGMDTEAFF
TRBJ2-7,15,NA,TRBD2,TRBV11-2,TGTGCCAGCAGCTTAGGAGCTAGCGGGGCCTACGAGCAGTACTTC,CASSLGASGAYEQYF
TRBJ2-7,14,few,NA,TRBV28,TGTGCCAGCAGTTTATCCCGGGACATAACCGAGCAGTACTTC,CASSLSRDITEQYF
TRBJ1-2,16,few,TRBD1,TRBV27,TGTGCCAGCAGTCCCCAGACAGGGTTCGCAGTATATGGCTACACCTTC,CASSPQTGFAVYGYTF
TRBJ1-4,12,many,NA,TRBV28,TGTGCCAGCAGTCCGACAAGGGAAAAACTGTTTTTT,CASSPTREKLFF
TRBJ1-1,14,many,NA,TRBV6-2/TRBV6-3,TGTGCCAGCAGACCCACATGGGTGAACACTGAAGCTTTCTTT,CASRPTWVNTEAFF
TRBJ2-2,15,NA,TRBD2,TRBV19,TGTGCCAGTAGTATAACAGCGGGAGACACCGGGGAGCTGTTTTTT,CASSITAGDTGELFF
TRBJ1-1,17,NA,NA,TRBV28,TGTGCCAGCAGTTTTGGTCGGGCAGCCGTCAAGATCGGGGAAGCTTTCTTT,CASSFGRAAVKIGEAFF
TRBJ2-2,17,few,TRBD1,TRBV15,TGTGCCACCAGCAGAGATCAGGGACAGGGAAGAACCGGGGAGCTGTTTTTT,CATSRDQGQGRTGELFF
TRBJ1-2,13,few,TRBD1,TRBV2,TGTGCCAGAGACTTAGACAGGGTACAGGGCTACACCTTC,CARDLDRVQGYTF
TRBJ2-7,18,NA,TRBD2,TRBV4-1,TGCGCCAGCAGCGAAGTCCTTATACTAGCGGGAGGGCCCTACGAGCAGTACTTC,CASSEVLILAGGPYEQYF
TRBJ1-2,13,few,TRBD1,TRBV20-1,TGCAGTGTCGAGGGACAGGGACGGGATGGCTACACCTTC,CSVEGQGRDGYTF
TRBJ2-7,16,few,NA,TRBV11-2,TGTGCCAGCAGAGGGGGGGGGGGGGCCGACCCCTACGAGCAGTACTTC,CASRGGGGADPYEQYF
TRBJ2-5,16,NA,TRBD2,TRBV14,TGTGCCAGCAGCCAAGATCTCGGACTAGCAGGGGAGACCCAGTACTTC,CASSQDLGLAGETQYF
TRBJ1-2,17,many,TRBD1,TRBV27,TGTGCCAGCAGCCCAAAATTCGCGACAGGGCTGGCTTATGGCTACACCTTC,CASSPKFATGLAYGYTF
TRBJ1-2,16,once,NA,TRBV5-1,TGCGCCAGCAGCTTGCAGTTCCAGACTAAAAACTATGGCTACACCTTC,CASSLQFQTKNYGYTF
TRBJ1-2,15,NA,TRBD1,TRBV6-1,TGTGCCAGCAGAAGAGGACAGGGGGCGGCCTATGGCTACACCTTC,CASRRGQGAAYGYTF
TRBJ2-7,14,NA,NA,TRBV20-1,TGCAGTGCTGATCGAAAACAGGGTGCCTACGAGCAGTACTTC,CSADRKQGAYEQYF
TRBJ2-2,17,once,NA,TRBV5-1,TGCGCCAGCAGCTTGACCGGGGGAGCGGGCAACACCGGGGAGCTGTTTTTT,CASSLTGGAGNTGELFF
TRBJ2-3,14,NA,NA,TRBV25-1,TGTGCCAGCAGTGAGACCTTCCTCCCAGATACGCAGTATTTT,CASSETFLPDTQYF
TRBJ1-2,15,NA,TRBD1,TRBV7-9,TGTGCCAGCAGCTCCCCCGGGACAGGGTGGCTCGGCTACACCTTC,CASSSPGTGWLGYTF
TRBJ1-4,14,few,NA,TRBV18,TGTGCCAGCTCACCACTGCACTCTAATGAAAAACTGTTTTTT,CASSPLHSNEKLFF
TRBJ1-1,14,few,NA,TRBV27,TGTGCCAGCAGTCCTGAGGGGCCACTTAAGATGGCTTTCTTT,CASSPEGPLKMAFF
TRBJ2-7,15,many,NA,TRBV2,TGTGCCAGCAGTGATCCCTCCGGGACCCACTACGAGCAGTACTTC,CASSDPSGTHYEQYF
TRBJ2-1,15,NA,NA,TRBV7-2,TGTGCCAGCAGCGAAGCGGCGCGCTCCTACAATGAGCAGTTCTTC,CASSEAARSYNEQFF
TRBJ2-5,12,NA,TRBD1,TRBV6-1,TGTGCCAGCCGGGACAGGCAAGAGACCCAGTACTTC,CASRDRQETQYF
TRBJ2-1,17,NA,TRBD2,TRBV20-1,TGCAGTGCTAAAACCCCGACTAGCGGGAGCTCCTACAATGAGCAGTTCTTC,CSAKTPTSGSSYNEQFF
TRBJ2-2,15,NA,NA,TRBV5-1,TGCGCCAGCAGCTCGAGGACTCAAACTACCGGGGAGCTGTTTTTT,CASSSRTQTTGELFF
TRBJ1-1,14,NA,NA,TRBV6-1,TGTGCCACCACTATTGAGTACATGAACACTGAAGCTTTCTTT,CATTIEYMNTEAFF
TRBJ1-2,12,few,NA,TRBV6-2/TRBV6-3,TGTGCCAGCAGTTCTTTTAACTATGGCTACACCTTC,CASSSFNYGYTF
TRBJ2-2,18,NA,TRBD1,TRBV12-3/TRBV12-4,TGTGCCAGCAGCCCCCAGCTGGGGACAGGGGGGAACACCGGGGAGCTGTTTTTT,CASSPQLGTGGNTGELFF
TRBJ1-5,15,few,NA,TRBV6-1,TGTGCCAGCAGTCGTCCAGGGCGGTTCAATCAGCCCCAGCATTTT,CASSRPGRFNQPQHF
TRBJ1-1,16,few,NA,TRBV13,TGTGCCAGCAGCTTTGCCCTCGATCCGGTGAACACTGAAGCTTTCTTT,CASSFALDPVNTEAFF
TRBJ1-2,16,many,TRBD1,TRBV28,TGTGCCAGCAGTTTAGGTGGAACAGGGGGTAACTATGGCTACACCTTC,CASSLGGTGGNYGYTF
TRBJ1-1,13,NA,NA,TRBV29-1,TGCAGCGTTCGTCGGGACTTGGGAACTGAAGCTTTCTTT,CSVRRDLGTEAFF